These 27 T cell receptor beta chains were sequenced from one sample in a study of CD8 T cells in Susac syndrome. After extraction with the RNeasy kit, roughly 0.5 to 1 ug of the RNA was reverse transcribed using random hexamers. TCRdb fed the immunoSEQ multiplex PCR reads into MiXCR, producing one record per CDR3 protein. Of 80,000 or so distinct CDR3 sequences in the sample, just over 90% are singletons; the top ten hold 0.52%. The sample was CD4+ T cells from PBMCs. The receptor source for this set is a human donor with Susac syndrome.

J is TRBJ1-5 and V is TRBV4-1, with D unresolved. The germline V gene encodes CDR1 MGHRA and CDR2 YSYEKL. Trimming pared 1 base from V and 6 bases from J, leaving 13 bases between. The CDR3 totals 15 residues. The CDR3 loop is CASSQGERRAQPQHF. The DNA for the CDR3 is TGCGCCAGCAGCCAAGGCGAACGAAGGGCTCAGCCCCAGCATTTT.

The chain combines TRBV18 with TRBJ2-7; possibly TRBD1 for D (5 bases). Trimming stripped 0 bases from V and 8 bases from J, with 8 bases between. Germline loops: CDR1 KGHSH, CDR2 LQKENI. The CDR3 sequence is 12 residues long. The CDR3 region is CASSPPAGKQYF. The DNA for the CDR3 is TGTGCCAGCTCACCACCGGCAGGGAAGCAGTACTTC.

The gene calls are TRBV20-1 and TRBJ1-5, with TRBD1 as a possible D gene (6 bases). V dropped 0 bases and J dropped 2 bases, with 11 bases sitting between them. The CDR3 extends over 15 amino acids. Germline lookup yields CDR1 DFQATT and CDR2 SNEGSKA (reference sequence). The DNA for the CDR3 is TGCAGTGCTAGAGATGAGGGGGGCGGCAATCAGCCCCAGCATTTT. This sequence encodes CSARDEGGGNQPQHF.

This chain connects TRBV12-3 or TRBV12-4 to TRBJ1-2; 8 bases are a match to TRBD1. The CDR3 contains 15 residues. V shed 6 bases, J shed 7 bases, and the junction held 13 bases outside the gene matches. CDR3 loop: CASSDYPGGVGGYTF. The CDR3 coding sequence is TGTGCCAGCAGCGACTACCCAGGGGGCGTAGGTGGCTACACCTTC.

The chain links TRBV3-1 to TRBJ1-2, with D hard to call. With 3 bases removed from V and 8 bases from J, the gap between germline ends came to 13 bases. Germline CDR1 LGHDT, CDR2 YNNKEL (reference sequence). The CDR3 sequence is 13 residues long. CDR3 region: CASSQGNNGGYTF. Here the CDR3 DNA reads TGTGCCAGCAGCCAGGGAAATAACGGGGGCTACACCTTC. Together with reference TRBV3-1 and TRBJ1-2, the CDR3 gives the full variable domain: DTAVSQTPKYLVTQMGNDKSIKCEQNLGHDTMYWYKQDSKKFLKIMFSYNNKELIINETVPNRFSPKSPDKAHLNLHINSLELGDSAVYFCASSQGNNGGYTFGSGTRLTVV.

The rearrangement joins TRBV7-2 to TRBJ2-1; 7 nucleotides agree with TRBD1. The CDR3 totals 14 residues. V was clipped by 5 bases and J by 8 bases; unmatched bases: 9. Germline CDR1 is SGHTA and CDR2 is FQGNSA. The CDR3 reads CASSPDRAVDEQFF. CDR3 DNA: TGTGCCAGCAGCCCCGACAGGGCCGTGGATGAGCAGTTCTTC. Full variable domain (outside the CDR3, taken from reference TRBV7-2 and TRBJ2-1): GAGVSQSPSNKVTEKGKDVELRCDPISGHTALYWYRQSLGQGLEFLIYFQGNSAPDKSGLPSDRFSAERTGGSVSTLTIQRTQQEDSAVYLCASSPDRAVDEQFFGPGTRLTVL.

The V gene is TRBV18, the J gene TRBJ2-7; D is undetermined. The CDR3 totals 14 residues. The germline gives CDR1 KGHSH, CDR2 LQKENI. V dropped 0 bases and J dropped 4 bases, with 10 bases sitting between them. The CDR3 here is CASSPPSGAYEQYF. In DNA form, the CDR3 reads TGTGCCAGCTCACCACCCTCGGGTGCTTACGAGCAGTACTTC. The variable domain in full, completed from reference TRBV18 and TRBJ2-7, reads NAGVMQNPRHLVRRRGQEARLRCSPMKGHSHVYWYRQLPEEGLKFMVYLQKENIIDESGMPKERFSAEFPKEGPSILRIQQVVRGDSAAYFCASSPPSGAYEQYFGPGTRLTVT.

The gene calls are TRBV12-3 or TRBV12-4 and TRBJ1-6, with D perhaps TRBD1 (5 bases). V lost 6 bases and J 4 bases, leaving 7 bases between the germline ends. The CDR3 has 13 residues. The CDR3 region is CASRGVYNSPLHF. The CDR3 bases are TGTGCCAGCAGGGGGGTTTATAATTCACCCCTCCACTTT.

The J gene is TRBJ2-1, the V gene TRBV10-3, with D hard to call. Per germline, CDR1 ENHRY and CDR2 SYGVKD. The CDR3 has 15 residues. V was shortened by 2 bases and J by 0 bases, with 8 bases between the two germline ends. In nucleotides, the CDR3 is TGTGCCATCAGTGAGAGCAGTTCCTCCTACAATGAGCAGTTCTTC. The encoded protein is CAISESSSSYNEQFF.

This clonotype was seen a few times. V and J are TRBV7-2 and TRBJ1-1; possible D gene TRBD1, 5 bases. The CDR3 loop spans 14 amino acids. Per germline, CDR1 SGHTA and CDR2 FQGNSA. V was clipped by 0 bases and J by 1 base, with 6 bases between them. The CDR3 bases are TGTGCCAGCAGCTTAGCGGGGGGGAACACTGAAGCTTTCTTT. Protein: CASSLAGGNTEAFF.

The chain is built from TRBV20-1 and TRBJ2-7, with TRBD1 as a possible D gene (7 bases). Trimming pared 6 bases from V and 4 bases from J, leaving 16 bases between. Per germline, CDR1 DFQATT and CDR2 SNEGSKA (reference sequence). The CDR3 runs to 13 residues. The CDR3 DNA follows: TGCAGTGCCCGCGGGGACAGACCTTACGAGCAGTACTTC. Translation gives CSARGDRPYEQYF.

The chain recombines TRBV7-9 with TRBJ2-7; 9 nucleotides agree with TRBD2. The CDR3 length is 13 residues. Germline-derived CDR1 and CDR2 are SEHNR and FQNEAQ (reference sequence). With 5 bases clipped from V and 7 bases from J, the junction kept 6 bases outside the gene matches. In DNA form, the CDR3 reads TGTGCCAGCAGCCCTTCAAGCGGGAGGGAGCAGTACTTC. Its protein is CASSPSSGREQYF.

This chain links TRBV15 with TRBJ2-7; 11 bases fit TRBD2. The CDR3 consists of 15 residues. Unmatched junction bases numbered 9, after V lost 4 bases and J lost 7 bases. Per germline, CDR1 LNHNV and CDR2 YYDKDF (reference sequence). The CDR3 DNA is TGTGCCACCAGCACCAAAGGACTAGCGGGTACTGAGCAGTACTTC. It translates to CATSTKGLAGTEQYF.

This sequence joins TRBV15 and TRBJ2-7; 7 bases map to TRBD1. With 2 bases clipped from V and 0 bases from J, the junction kept 16 bases outside the gene matches. The length of the CDR3 is 19 residues. From germline, CDR1 is LNHNV and CDR2 YYDKDF (reference sequence). CDR3 bases: TGTGCCACCAGCAGACTACAGGGGACGACAGGGTACAGCTCCTACGAGCAGTACTTC. This gives the protein CATSRLQGTTGYSSYEQYF.

The V and J genes are TRBV7-2 and TRBJ2-2; D is undetermined. The CDR3 is 15 residues long. Germline V CDR1 and CDR2: SGHTA, FQGNSA. The V and J ends lost 2 bases and 3 bases respectively, with 10 bases between them. CDR3 residues: CASSLIKKDTGELFF. The CDR3 DNA reads TGTGCCAGCAGCTTAATTAAGAAGGACACCGGGGAGCTGTTTTTT.

This clonotype was counted once. This chain uses TRBV5-1 with TRBJ2-1; TRBD2 is a possible D gene (6 bases). The ends were cut back, 0 bases at V and 6 bases at J, with 16 bases in the middle. Per the germline V gene, CDR1 is SGHRS and CDR2 is YFSETQ. The CDR3 has 16 residues. The DNA for the CDR3 is TGCGCCAGCAGCTTGGGCCGGGGGATGAATCCCAATGAGCAGTTCTTC. Translation: CASSLGRGMNPNEQFF.

V gene TRBV11-2 combines with J gene TRBJ1-6, with D hard to call. V was shortened by 2 bases and J by 0 bases, with 5 bases between the two germline ends. The CDR3 extends over 15 amino acids. Per the germline V gene, CDR1 is SGHAT and CDR2 is FQNNGV. CDR3 region: CASSLTDSYNSPLHF. CDR3 DNA sequence: TGTGCCAGCAGCTTAACTGACTCCTATAATTCACCCCTCCACTTT. The full variable domain, completed using reference TRBV11-2 and TRBJ1-6, is EAGVAQSPRYKIIEKRQSVAFWCNPISGHATLYWYQQILGQGPKLLIQFQNNGVVDDSQLPKDRFSAERLKGVDSTLKIQPAKLEDSAVYLCASSLTDSYNSPLHFGNGTRLTVT.

This clonotype is a singleton in its sample. This rearrangement joins TRBV12-3 or TRBV12-4 to TRBJ1-2; 7 bases map to TRBD1. This CDR3 is built from 14 residues. V lost 5 bases, J lost 1 base, and 4 bases stayed unmatched. The CDR3 protein is CASSIRDSNYGYTF. The CDR3 bases are TGTGCCAGCAGTATCCGGGACAGTAACTATGGCTACACCTTC.

Only one count was recorded for this clonotype. This chain connects TRBV7-2 to TRBJ2-5, with TRBD1 as a possible D gene (5 bases). The CDR3 runs to 15 residues. The V gene lost 3 bases and the J gene lost 5 bases, with 16 bases spanning the gap. Germline V CDR1 and CDR2: SGHTA, FQGNSA. The CDR3 DNA follows: TGTGCCAGCAGCTTCGCCCAGGGCCGCTCGGAGACCCAGTACTTC. Its protein product is CASSFAQGRSETQYF. Supplemented by reference TRBV7-2 and TRBJ2-5, the full variable domain reads GAGVSQSPSNKVTEKGKDVELRCDPISGHTALYWYRQSLGQGLEFLIYFQGNSAPDKSGLPSDRFSAERTGGSVSTLTIQRTQQEDSAVYLCASSFAQGRSETQYFGPGTRLLVL.

Here the CDR3 DNA reads TGTGCCTGGAGTAATGTCGAGACCCAGTACTTC. Its protein is CAWSNVETQYF. V is TRBV30 and J is TRBJ2-5; D not certain. Trimming removed 2 bases from V and 5 bases from J, with 6 bases in between. There are 11 residues in the CDR3. The germline CDR1 and CDR2 sequences are GTSNPN and SVGIG (reference sequence).

V usage is TRBV7-2 and J usage is TRBJ2-3; 11 nucleotides line up with TRBD2. The CDR3 is 15 residues long. In germline, CDR1 is SGHTA, CDR2 FQGNSA. Trimming removed 3 bases from V and 5 bases from J; junction bases left unmatched: 4. The CDR3 DNA follows: TGTGCCAGCAGCTTTCCGACTAGCGGGGAAGATACGCAGTATTTT. This gives the protein CASSFPTSGEDTQYF.

The chain links TRBV20-1 to TRBJ1-3; 8 bases line up with TRBD1. The V segment lost 0 bases and the J segment 6 bases; nucleotides outside the gene matches: 7. The CDR3 spans 15 residues. CDR1 and CDR2 (germline): DFQATT, SNEGSKA (reference sequence). CDR3 DNA sequence: TGCAGTGCTAGAGATGGTCAGGGGGCTTTAAACACCATATATTTT. Its translation: CSARDGQGALNTIYF.

The chain combines TRBV6-1 with TRBJ2-7, with 8 nucleotides matching TRBD1. CDR1 is MNHNS and CDR2 is SASEGT in the germline V gene. The CDR3 runs to 16 residues. J gave up 5 bases and V 5 bases, and 14 bases lay outside the gene matches. DNA for the CDR3: TGTGCCAGCAGTCTCGGACTGGGACAGGCAAAGGACGAGCAGTACTTC. Its translation is CASSLGLGQAKDEQYF.

Of note for this clonotype: The germline gene is not matched at one end of the junction; a read error may be the cause. The genes are TRBV7-7 and TRBJ2-2; no reliable D call. The germline V gene has CDR1 SSHAT and CDR2 FNYEAQ (reference sequence). This CDR3 has 13 amino acids. The CDR3 sequence: CASSFGVTGELFF. The CDR3 nucleotides are TGTGCTAGCAGCTTCGGAGTAACCGGGGAGCTGTTTTTT.

The chain combines TRBV18 with TRBJ2-2; possible D gene TRBD1, 6 bases. Deletions cut 2 bases from V and 5 bases from J, with 21 bases between. The length of the CDR3 is 18 residues. The V gene's germline CDR1 is KGHSH and CDR2 LQKENI. The CDR3 DNA is TGTGCCAGCTCACCAGGGTACGAGCAGGGGAGAGAAACCGGGGAGCTGTTTTTT. This encodes CASSPGYEQGRETGELFF.

The chain recombines TRBV12-3 or TRBV12-4 with TRBJ2-1; 14 nucleotides align to TRBD2. J was trimmed by 4 bases and V by 4 bases; bases with no gene match: 3. The length of the CDR3 is 16 residues. The chain's CDR3 is CASSSRLAGGYNEQFF. CDR3 sequence (DNA): TGTGCCAGCAGTTCGCGACTAGCGGGGGGGTACAATGAGCAGTTCTTC.

The chain couples TRBV7-8 to TRBJ2-7, with D tentatively TRBD1 (5 bases). CDR1 and CDR2 from the germline V gene are SGHVS and FQNEAQ. The CDR3 runs to 15 residues. V lost 1 base to trimming and J lost 3 bases, with 13 bases between them. The chain's CDR3 is CASSLGRGPNYEQYF. The CDR3 DNA reads TGTGCCAGCAGCTTAGGAAGGGGCCCAAACTACGAGCAGTACTTC.